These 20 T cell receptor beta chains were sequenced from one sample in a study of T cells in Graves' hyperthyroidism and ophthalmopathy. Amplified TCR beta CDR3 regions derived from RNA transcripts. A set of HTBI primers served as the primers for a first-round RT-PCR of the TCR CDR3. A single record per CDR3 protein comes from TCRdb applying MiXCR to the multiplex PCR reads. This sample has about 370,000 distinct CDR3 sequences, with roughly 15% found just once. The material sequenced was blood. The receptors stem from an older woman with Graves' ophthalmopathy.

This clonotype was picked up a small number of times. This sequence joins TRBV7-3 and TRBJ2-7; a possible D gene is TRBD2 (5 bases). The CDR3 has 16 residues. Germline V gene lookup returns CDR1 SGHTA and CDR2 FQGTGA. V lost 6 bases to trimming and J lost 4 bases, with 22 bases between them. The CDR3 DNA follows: TGTGCCAGCAGTCACCCCACACCCAAGCGGAGGTACGAGCAGTACTTC. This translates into CASSHPTPKRRYEQYF. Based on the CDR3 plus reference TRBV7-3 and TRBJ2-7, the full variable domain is GAGVSQTPSNKVTEKGKYVELRCDPISGHTALYWYRQSLGQGPEFLIYFQGTGAADDSGLPNDRFFAVRPEGSVSTLKIQRTERGDSAVYLCASSHPTPKRRYEQYFGPGTRLTVT.

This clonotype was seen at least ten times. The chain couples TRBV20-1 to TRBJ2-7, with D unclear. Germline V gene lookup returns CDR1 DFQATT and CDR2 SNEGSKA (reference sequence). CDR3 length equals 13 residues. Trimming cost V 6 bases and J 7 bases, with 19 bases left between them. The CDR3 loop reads CSAAGSPLTEQYF. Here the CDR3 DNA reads TGCAGTGCCGCCGGGTCCCCCTTAACGGAGCAGTACTTC.

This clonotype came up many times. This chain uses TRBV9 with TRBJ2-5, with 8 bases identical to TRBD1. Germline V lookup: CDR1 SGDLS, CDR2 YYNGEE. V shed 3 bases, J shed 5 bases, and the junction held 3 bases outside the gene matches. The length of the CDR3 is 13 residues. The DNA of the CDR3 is TGTGCCAGCAGCGATGGACAGGGCGAGACCCAGTACTTC. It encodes CASSDGQGETQYF.

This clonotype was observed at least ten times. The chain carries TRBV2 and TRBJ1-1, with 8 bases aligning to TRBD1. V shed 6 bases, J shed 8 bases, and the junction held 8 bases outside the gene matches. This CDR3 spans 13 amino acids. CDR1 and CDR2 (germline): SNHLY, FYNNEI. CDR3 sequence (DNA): TGTGCCAGCAGAGACAGGGGCAGTGCGGAAGCTTTCTTT. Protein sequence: CASRDRGSAEAFF.

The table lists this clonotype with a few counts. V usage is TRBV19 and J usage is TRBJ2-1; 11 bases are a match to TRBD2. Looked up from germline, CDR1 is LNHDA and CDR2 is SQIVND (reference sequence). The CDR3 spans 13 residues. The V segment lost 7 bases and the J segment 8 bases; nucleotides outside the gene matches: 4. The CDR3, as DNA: TGTGCCAGTAAACTAGCGGGAGTCGATGAGCAGTTCTTC. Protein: CASKLAGVDEQFF.

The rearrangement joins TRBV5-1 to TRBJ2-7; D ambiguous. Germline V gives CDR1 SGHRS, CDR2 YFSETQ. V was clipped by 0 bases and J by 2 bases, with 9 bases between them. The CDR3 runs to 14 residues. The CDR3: CASSLDSAPYEQYF. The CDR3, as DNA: TGCGCCAGCAGCTTGGATTCGGCTCCCTACGAGCAGTACTTC.

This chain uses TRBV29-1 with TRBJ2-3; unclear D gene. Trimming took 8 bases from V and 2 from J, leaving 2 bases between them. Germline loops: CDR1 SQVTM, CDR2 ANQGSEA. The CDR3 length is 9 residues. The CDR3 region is CSFTDTQYF. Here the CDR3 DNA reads TGCAGCTTCACAGATACGCAGTATTTT.

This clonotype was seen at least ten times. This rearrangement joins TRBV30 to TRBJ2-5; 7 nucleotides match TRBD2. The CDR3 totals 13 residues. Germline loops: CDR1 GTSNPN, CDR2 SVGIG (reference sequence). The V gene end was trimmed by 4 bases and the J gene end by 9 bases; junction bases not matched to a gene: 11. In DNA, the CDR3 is TGTGCCTGGAACTCAGCGGGGCGAAGGGCCCAGTACTTC. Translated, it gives CAWNSAGRRAQYF.

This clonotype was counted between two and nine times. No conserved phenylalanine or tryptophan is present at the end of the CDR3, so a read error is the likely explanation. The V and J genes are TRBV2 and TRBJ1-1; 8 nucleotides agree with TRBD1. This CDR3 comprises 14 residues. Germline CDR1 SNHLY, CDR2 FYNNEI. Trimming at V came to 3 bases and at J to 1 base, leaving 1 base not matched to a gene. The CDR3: CASSDQGANTEAFS. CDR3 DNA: TGTGCCAGCAGTGACCAGGGGGCGAACACTGAAGCTTTCTCT.

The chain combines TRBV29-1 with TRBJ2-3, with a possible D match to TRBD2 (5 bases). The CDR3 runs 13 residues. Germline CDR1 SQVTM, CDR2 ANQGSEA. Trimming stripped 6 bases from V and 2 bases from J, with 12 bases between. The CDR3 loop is CSVLRGHTDTQYF. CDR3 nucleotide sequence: TGCAGCGTACTACGCGGGCACACAGATACGCAGTATTTT.

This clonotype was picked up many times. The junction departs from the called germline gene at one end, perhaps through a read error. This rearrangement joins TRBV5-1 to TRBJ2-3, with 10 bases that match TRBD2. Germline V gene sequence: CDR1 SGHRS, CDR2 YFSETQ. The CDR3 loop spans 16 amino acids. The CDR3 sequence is CASSLGLAGAGDTQYF. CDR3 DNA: TGTGCCAGCAGTTTAGGCCTAGCGGGAGCAGGTGATACGCAGTATTTT.

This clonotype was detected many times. The CDR3 is CASSPRTSRYNEQFF. CDR3 sequence (DNA): TGTGCCAGCAGCCCCCGGACTAGTCGGTACAATGAGCAGTTCTTC. This chain links TRBV11-1 with TRBJ2-1; 7 bases are shared with TRBD2. In germline, CDR1 is SGHAT, CDR2 FQDESV (reference sequence). The CDR3 totals 15 residues. The V gene end was trimmed by 5 bases and the J gene end by 4 bases; junction bases not matched to a gene: 8.

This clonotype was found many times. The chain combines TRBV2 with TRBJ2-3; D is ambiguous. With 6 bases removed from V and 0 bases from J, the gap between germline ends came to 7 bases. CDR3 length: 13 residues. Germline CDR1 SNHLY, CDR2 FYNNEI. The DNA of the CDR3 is TGTGCCAGCAGCTCGACAAGCACAGATACGCAGTATTTT. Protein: CASSSTSTDTQYF.

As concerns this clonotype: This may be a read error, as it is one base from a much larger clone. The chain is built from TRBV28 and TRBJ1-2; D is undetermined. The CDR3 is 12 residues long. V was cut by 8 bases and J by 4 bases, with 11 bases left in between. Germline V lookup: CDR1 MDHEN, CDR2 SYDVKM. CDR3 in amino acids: CASRAFPYGYTF. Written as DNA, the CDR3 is TGTGCCAGCCGGGCCTTTCCCTATGGCTACACCTTC.

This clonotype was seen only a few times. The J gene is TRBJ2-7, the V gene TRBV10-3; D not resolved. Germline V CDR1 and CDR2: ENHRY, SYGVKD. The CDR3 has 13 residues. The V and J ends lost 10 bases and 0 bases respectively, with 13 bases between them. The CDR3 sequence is CATQDHSSYEQYF. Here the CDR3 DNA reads TGTGCCACCCAAGATCATAGCTCCTACGAGCAGTACTTC.

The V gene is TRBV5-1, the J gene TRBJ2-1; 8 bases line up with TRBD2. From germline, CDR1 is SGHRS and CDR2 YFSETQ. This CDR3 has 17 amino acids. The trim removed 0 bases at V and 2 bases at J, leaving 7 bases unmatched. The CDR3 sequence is CASSLAGVSGTYNEQFF. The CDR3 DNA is TGCGCCAGCAGCTTGGCCGGGGTTAGCGGGACCTACAATGAGCAGTTCTTC.

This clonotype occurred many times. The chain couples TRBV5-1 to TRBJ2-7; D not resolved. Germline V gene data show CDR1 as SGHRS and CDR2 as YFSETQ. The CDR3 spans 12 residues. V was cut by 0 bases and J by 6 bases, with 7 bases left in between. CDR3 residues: CASSLELPEQYF. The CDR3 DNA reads TGCGCCAGCAGCTTGGAATTACCCGAGCAGTACTTC.

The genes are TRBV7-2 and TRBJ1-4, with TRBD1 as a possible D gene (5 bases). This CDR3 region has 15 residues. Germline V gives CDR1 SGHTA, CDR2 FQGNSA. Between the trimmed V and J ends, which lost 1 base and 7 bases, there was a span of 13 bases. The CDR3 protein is CASSLDGGHGEKLFF. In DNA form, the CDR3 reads TGTGCCAGCAGCTTAGACGGGGGTCATGGTGAAAAACTGTTTTTT.

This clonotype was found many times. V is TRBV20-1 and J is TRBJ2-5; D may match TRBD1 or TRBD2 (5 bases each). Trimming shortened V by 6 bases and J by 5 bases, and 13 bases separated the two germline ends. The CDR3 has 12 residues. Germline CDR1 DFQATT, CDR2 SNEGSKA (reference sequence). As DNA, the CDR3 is TGCAGTGCGAGAAAAGGGGAGGAGACCCAGTACTTC. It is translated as CSARKGEETQYF.

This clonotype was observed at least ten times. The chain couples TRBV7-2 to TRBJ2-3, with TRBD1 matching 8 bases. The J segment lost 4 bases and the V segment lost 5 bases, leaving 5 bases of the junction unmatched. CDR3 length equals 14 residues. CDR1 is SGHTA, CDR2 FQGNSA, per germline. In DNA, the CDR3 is TGTGCCAGCAGCCTCCGGACAGGGTCAGATACGCAGTATTTT. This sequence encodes CASSLRTGSDTQYF.